This T cell receptor beta chain stems from a study of radiation and T cells in renal cell carcinoma. Study-wide context: Nephrectomy followed 15 Gy stereotactic body radiation by 4 weeks.

The CDR3 extends over 17 amino acids. Germline CDR1 and CDR2: SGDLS and YYNGEE. V shed 0 bases, J shed 5 bases, and the junction held 11 bases outside the gene matches. Study findings and constraints: No pretreatment tumor biopsies were available for baseline clonotypes. In blood, top tumor clones expanded by 2 weeks, shrinking by 4.

The time point here: baseline pretreatment blood. Documented treatment: 15 Gy SBRT to primary tumor, nephrectomy 4 weeks later. Clear cell pathology was present in this patient's renal cell carcinoma. For this clone: Its antigen is unknown.

Profiling relied on immunoSEQ multiplex PCR, and the TCRdb table lists in-frame clones only, not all of them. Here the sample spans 87,000 or so clones, approximately 86% being singletons. The receptor comes from a man aged 45-65 years with renal cell carcinoma. Here the sequenced sample was blood, taken from a patient whose treatment included radiotherapy and nephrectomy. The J gene is TRBJ2-3, the V gene TRBV9; 8 bases are shared with TRBD2. In DNA form, the CDR3 reads TGTGCCAGCAGCGTAGCTACCGGGGCGGGAGGTCAAGATACGCAGTATTTT. Amino acids: CASSVATGAGGQDTQYF.